Reported below is one TCR beta chain. No antigen is known for it. The data stem from a study of T cells after yellow fever vaccination. Study context: Preparing low-cell-number fractions relied on SMART-Seq v4 Ultra Low Input. Whole-study results and caveats: Some clonotypes, a small share, were shared between CD4 and CD8 compartments.

Trimming removed 3 bases from V and 5 bases from J; junction bases left unmatched: 8. Germline V lookup: CDR1 SGHTA, CDR2 FQGNSA. CDR3 length equals 15 residues. From the 5' RACE reads, TCRdb called clonotypes with MiXCR, one entry per CDR3 protein. The repertoire includes about 630,000 distinct CDR3 sequences, around 12% of them detected once, and 15% sits in the top ten. This specimen consisted of PBMCs, obtained on the day of the yellow fever booster vaccination. The sequence was collected from a man aged 30 to 45 who received the YFV17D yellow fever vaccine. This chain connects TRBV7-2 to TRBJ2-7; 9 bases agree with TRBD1. For the CDR3, the DNA is TGTGCCAGCAGCTTCCTGGGACAGGGACTCCACGAGCAGTACTTC. Translation: CASSFLGQGLHEQYF.